These 7 T cell receptor beta chains came from one sample sequenced in a study of blood T cell repertoires in COVID-19. Data came from immunoSEQ multiplex PCR; TCRdb stores just in-frame clones and leaves some out. Altogether 250,000 or so clones are present, about 82% being singletons, with the ten largest covering more than 2%. The specimen was PBMCs or T cells enriched from blood (not recorded which). Source of these receptors: a woman aged 45-60 years who had recovered from COVID-19.

This clone is a singleton in its sample. The rearrangement joins TRBV19 to TRBJ2-5; TRBD1 matches 7 bases. Germline V gene sequence: CDR1 LNHDA, CDR2 SQIVND (reference sequence). Trimming took 10 bases from V and 1 from J; bases not matched to a gene: 6. This CDR3 is 13 amino acids long. CDR3 DNA: TGTGCCACTCGGACAGGCTCCCAAGAGACCCAGTACTTC. It yields the protein CATRTGSQETQYF.

V usage is TRBV9 and J usage is TRBJ2-1, with TRBD2 identical over 9 bases. The CDR3 is 15 amino acids. V shed 0 bases, J shed 7 bases, and the junction held 5 bases outside the gene matches. Germline V CDR1 and CDR2: SGDLS, YYNGEE. The CDR3, as DNA: TGTGCCAGCAGCGTAGCTGAAGGACTAGCGAATGAGCAGTTCTTC. Protein: CASSVAEGLANEQFF.

V gene TRBV18 combines with J gene TRBJ1-3, with D perhaps TRBD1 (6 bases). The CDR3 has 15 residues. Germline CDR1 reads KGHSH; CDR2 reads LQKENI. Trimming removed 5 bases from V and 0 bases from J, with 11 bases in between. The CDR3 DNA reads as TGTGCCAGCTCAGGGGACATAATCTCTGGAAACACCATATATTTT. Its translation: CASSGDIISGNTIYF. The full variable domain, rest sourced from reference TRBV18 and TRBJ1-3, is NAGVMQNPRHLVRRRGQEARLRCSPMKGHSHVYWYRQLPEEGLKFMVYLQKENIIDESGMPKERFSAEFPKEGPSILRIQQVVRGDSAAYFCASSGDIISGNTIYFGEGSWLTVV.

This chain joins TRBV29-1 and TRBJ2-5; TRBD2 agrees at 7 bases. CDR1 and CDR2 (germline): SQVTM, ANQGSEA. With 2 bases clipped from V and 4 bases from J, the junction kept 10 bases outside the gene matches. The CDR3 consists of 15 residues. The CDR3 loop reads CSVEPTRTSAETQYF. In DNA form, the CDR3 reads TGCAGCGTTGAACCCACGCGGACTAGTGCAGAGACCCAGTACTTC.

This rearrangement joins TRBV4-3 to TRBJ1-2, with TRBD1 matching over 7 bases. Per germline, CDR1 LGHNA and CDR2 YSLEER. V lost 0 bases and J lost 4; bases outside the gene matches: 8. This CDR3 has 16 residues. The CDR3 DNA sequence: TGCGCCAGCAGCCAAGAGGAGGGGGCTCGCGGCTATGGCTACACCTTC. Residues: CASSQEEGARGYGYTF.

The chain has TRBV7-2 and TRBJ2-7, with D uncertain. Germline assignment: CDR1 SGHTA and CDR2 FQGNSA. CDR3 length: 14 residues. Deletions cut 3 bases from V and 0 bases from J, with 9 bases between. For the CDR3, the DNA is TGTGCCAGCAGCTTCGGTCCTAGCTCCTACGAGCAGTACTTC. It codes for CASSFGPSSYEQYF. Drawing the rest from reference TRBV7-2 and TRBJ2-7, the complete variable domain is GAGVSQSPSNKVTEKGKDVELRCDPISGHTALYWYRQSLGQGLEFLIYFQGNSAPDKSGLPSDRFSAERTGGSVSTLTIQRTQQEDSAVYLCASSFGPSSYEQYFGPGTRLTVT.

The chain has TRBV5-1 and TRBJ2-1; TRBD2 agrees at 8 bases. Germline V CDR1 and CDR2: SGHRS, YFSETQ. The CDR3 is 16 amino acids. V shed 4 bases and J 1 base; nucleotides not matched to a gene: 7. The CDR3 nucleotides read TGCGCCAGCAGCCCACGGGCTAGCGGGTCCTACAATGAGCAGTTCTTC. Translated: CASSPRASGSYNEQFF.